This T cell receptor beta chain was identified during a study of blood T cell repertoires in COVID-19. Study information: PBMCs, B-cell-depleted T cells, or T cells provided the cDNA or gDNA that made up the material.

This study enrolled people aged 18 to 89 from 24 US geographic areas. Recovery meant two consecutive negative NP/OP PCR tests, professional clearance, or resolved symptoms. Only in-frame clones appear in the TCRdb table, and some are missing; sequencing was by immunoSEQ multiplex PCR. The data contain 150,000 to 200,000 clones, approximately 85% of them singletons. Germline V gene sequence: CDR1 SGHTA, CDR2 FQGNSA. The germline V and J ends were trimmed by 8 bases and 5 bases, with 7 bases remaining between them. This CDR3 has 12 residues. The V and J genes are TRBV7-2 and TRBJ1-6, with unresolved D. Sequencing used PBMCs or T cells enriched from blood (not recorded which). This sequence was found in a young woman who had recovered from COVID-19. The CDR3 sequence is CASGLNNSPLHF. The CDR3, as DNA: TGTGCCAGCGGACTCAATAATTCACCCCTCCACTTT.